The sample holds a few counts of the clone carrying this T cell receptor (beta chain). This record comes from a study of T-cell reconstitution after alpha-beta-depleted transplantation in children. The authors prepared the TCRbeta library with unique molecular identifiers. TCRdb re-called the PCR reads through MiXCR, storing one row per CDR3 protein. This table holds 400,000 to 550,000 distinct CDR3 sequences, over 9.5% found once. This specimen consisted of PBMCs, obtained before TCRalphabeta/CD19-depleted stem cell transplant. The sequence was collected from a child younger than 10 with inherited bone marrow failure, due to receive a stem cell transplant.

Written as DNA, the CDR3 is TGTGCCAGCAGTGCAGAGACGGGGAACACCGGGGAGCTGTTTTTT. Its translation: CASSAETGNTGELFF. This chain uses TRBV2 with TRBJ2-2; D not resolved. The V gene lost 4 bases and the J gene lost 1 base, with 10 bases spanning the gap. Germline V CDR1 and CDR2: SNHLY, FYNNEI. The CDR3 is 15 residues long. Looking up the rest from reference TRBV2 and TRBJ2-2 gives the full variable domain: EPEVTQTPSHQVTQMGQEVILRCVPISNHLYFYWYRQILGQKVEFLVSFYNNEISEKSEIFDDQFSVERPDGSNFTLKIRSTKLEDSAMYFCASSAETGNTGELFFGEGSRLTVL.